Below, one T cell receptor (beta chain) is given with its context. The antigen is unknown. TCRdb redid the calling of the reads with MiXCR, one entry per CDR3 protein. The top ten hold roughly 12% of the sample, which has fewer than 950,000 distinct CDR3 sequences, 32% seen once. These data come from a study of T cell repertoires in cytomegalovirus infection. Whole-study results and caveats: Across the ex vivo response, the dominant clonotypes were HLA-C-restricted CMV-specific TCR beta clonotypes.

V dropped 6 bases and J dropped 8 bases, with 11 bases sitting between them. This CDR3 comprises 12 residues. The V gene's germline CDR1 is SNHLY and CDR2 FYNNEI. J is TRBJ2-1 and V is TRBV2; D not resolved. The specimen comprised cultured CD8+ T cells from PBMCs, sampled from culture after CMV antigen stimulation. The receptor was isolated from a human donor in good health (CMV status not recorded). Some clones in this sample may be carry-over from other donors' samples. CDR3 sequence: CASRKTGDEQFF. CDR3 coding DNA: TGTGCCAGCAGGAAGACTGGGGATGAGCAGTTCTTC.